This TCR beta chain derives from a study of T-cell memory formation after mild COVID-19. V lost 0 bases to trimming and J lost 11 bases, with 9 bases between them. From germline, CDR1 is SGHDT and CDR2 YYEEEE. This CDR3 is 13 amino acids long. TCRdb called the 5' RACE reads again in MiXCR, with one record for every CDR3 protein. The sample shows 110,000 to 150,000 distinct CDR3 sequences, roughly a quarter of them seen only once. The sequence came from an adult woman who had mild COVID-19 (a few samples of this study predate the infection). Cell type and time point are not known. Specimen: PBMCs or a T cell subset sorted from them (not recorded which). The V gene is TRBV5-6, the J gene TRBJ1-6; D gene uncertain. In DNA, the CDR3 is TGTGCCAGCAGCTTGGAGGGAAGGACACCCCTCCACTTT. It encodes CASSLEGRTPLHF.